The 17 T cell receptor beta chains below were found in one sample sequenced in a study of cytomegalovirus exposure and HLA in healthy donors. A multiplex PCR was run with 60 Vbeta primers and 13 Jbeta primers. This table comes from immunoSEQ multiplex PCR, and its TCRdb copy is limited to in-frame clones, with some not included. This sample's table has about 200,000 clones. Material: PBMCs. The receptors derive from a girl aged 2 to 9 in good health and CMV-seropositive.

This chain links TRBV27 with TRBJ1-4; 8 nucleotides match TRBD1. The CDR3 spans 14 residues. With 4 bases clipped from V and 8 bases from J, the junction kept 6 bases outside the gene matches. The V gene's germline CDR1 is MNHEY and CDR2 SMNVEV (reference sequence). The DNA for the CDR3 is TGTGCCAGCAGTTCCTGGACAGGGTCAGAAAAACTGTTTTTT. This gives the protein CASSSWTGSEKLFF.

J is TRBJ2-1 and V is TRBV6-5; 8 positions match TRBD2. V was pared by 7 bases and J by 3 bases, with 5 bases of the junction left unmatched. Per the germline V gene, CDR1 is MNHEY and CDR2 is SVGAGI. The length of the CDR3 is 14 residues. The CDR3 reads CASTKAGDYNEQFF. The CDR3 nucleotides are TGTGCCAGCACCAAAGCGGGAGACTACAATGAGCAGTTCTTC.

The chain has TRBV2 and TRBJ2-7; D not resolved. CDR1 and CDR2 from the germline V gene are SNHLY and FYNNEI. The CDR3 length is 16 residues. Trimming stripped 7 bases from V and 2 bases from J, with 21 bases between. The CDR3, as DNA: TGTGCCAGCATCCAAGACGCCGCGGATTTAGCCTACGAGCAGTACTTC. It translates to CASIQDAADLAYEQYF.

The chain employs TRBV15 and TRBJ2-5, with D possibly matching TRBD1 (5 bases). CDR1 is LNHNV, CDR2 YYDKDF, per germline (reference sequence). The CDR3 consists of 14 residues. V lost 3 bases, J lost 5 bases, and 13 bases lay in between. The CDR3 sequence is CATSSPGLPETQYF. In DNA, the CDR3 is TGTGCCACCAGCAGCCCAGGGTTGCCGGAGACCCAGTACTTC.

This rearrangement joins TRBV11-2 to TRBJ1-4; D might be TRBD1 (5 bases). V lost 5 bases, J lost 3 bases, and 16 bases lay in between. Germline CDR1 and CDR2: SGHAT and FQNNGV. The CDR3 totals 16 residues. In DNA form, the CDR3 reads TGTGCCAGCAGCCACCGGGAGGGGCGGCCTAATGAAAAACTGTTTTTT. Residues: CASSHREGRPNEKLFF.

DNA of the CDR3: TGCGCCAGCAGCCCACGACAGGGGAGAGCAGATACGCAGTATTTT. The encoded protein is CASSPRQGRADTQYF. V and J are TRBV5-1 and TRBJ2-3, with 8 bases matching TRBD1. Unmatched junction bases numbered 8, after V lost 4 bases and J lost 4 bases. Germline V gene lookup returns CDR1 SGHRS and CDR2 YFSETQ. This CDR3 has 15 amino acids.

The chain carries TRBV11-3 and TRBJ2-2; 7 bases are shared with TRBD1. Germline CDR1 is SGHNT and CDR2 is YENEEA. This CDR3 has 15 residues. J lost 6 bases, V lost 5 bases, and 9 bases had no gene match. Here the CDR3 reads CASSPGQTHSGELFF. The CDR3 bases are TGTGCCAGCAGCCCGGGACAGACGCATTCCGGGGAGCTGTTTTTT. Using reference TRBV11-3 and TRBJ2-2 for the parts outside the CDR3, the full variable domain is EAGVVQSPRYKIIEKKQPVAFWCNPISGHNTLYWYLQNLGQGPELLIRYENEEAVDDSQLPKDRFSAERLKGVDSTLKIQPAELGDSAVYLCASSPGQTHSGELFFGEGSRLTVL.

The chain has TRBV11-2 and TRBJ1-4; 10 positions agree with TRBD1. The CDR3 is 14 amino acids. V was pared by 6 bases and J by 7 bases, with 5 bases of the junction left unmatched. Looked up from germline, CDR1 is SGHAT and CDR2 is FQNNGV. The CDR3 DNA follows: TGTGCCAGCAGTCGGGACAGGGGTGGTGAAAAACTGTTTTTT. This gives the protein CASSRDRGGEKLFF.

This rearrangement joins TRBV11-3 to TRBJ2-1, with TRBD2 matching over 9 bases. The CDR3 spans 15 residues. Germline V gene sequence: CDR1 SGHNT, CDR2 YENEEA. J gave up 3 bases and V 5 bases, and 5 bases lay outside the gene matches. The CDR3 nucleotides are TGTGCCAGCAGCCGAGGTAGCGGGGGCTACAATGAGCAGTTCTTC. Protein product: CASSRGSGGYNEQFF.

This chain links TRBV28 with TRBJ1-1; 7 nucleotides line up with TRBD1. The CDR3 is 18 residues long. Germline V gene data show CDR1 as MDHEN and CDR2 as SYDVKM. V lost 1 base and J lost 0; bases outside the gene matches: 11. DNA for the CDR3: TGTGCCAGCAGTTTATTGGATTATCGGGGACAGATGAACACTGAAGCTTTCTTT. Its translation: CASSLLDYRGQMNTEAFF.

The V and J genes are TRBV7-6 and TRBJ2-2, with 9 bases aligning to TRBD2. Germline V CDR1 and CDR2: SGHVS, FNYEAQ. V shed 1 base, J shed 3 bases, and the junction held 6 bases outside the gene matches. The CDR3 spans 17 residues. The CDR3 protein is CASSLEIAGVYTGELFF. The CDR3, as DNA: TGTGCCAGCAGCTTAGAAATAGCGGGAGTGTACACCGGGGAGCTGTTTTTT.

V gene TRBV27 combines with J gene TRBJ2-3; the match to TRBD2 covers 7 bases. Germline CDR1 is MNHEY and CDR2 is SMNVEV (reference sequence). The CDR3 is 16 amino acids. Trimming removed 7 bases from V and 5 bases from J; junction bases left unmatched: 15. The CDR3 region is CASTPGWGGPRDTQYF. CDR3 nucleotides: TGTGCCAGCACCCCTGGTTGGGGAGGGCCTAGAGATACGCAGTATTTT.

The chain couples TRBV28 to TRBJ2-7, with TRBD2 identical over 8 bases. CDR1 is MDHEN and CDR2 is SYDVKM in the germline V gene. The CDR3 is 13 amino acids. V trimming: 6 bases; J trimming: 5 bases; junction bases outside the gene matches: 6. CDR3: CASRTSGGDEQYF. CDR3 coding DNA: TGTGCCAGCAGAACCTCGGGGGGGGACGAGCAGTACTTC. The full variable domain, rest sourced from reference TRBV28 and TRBJ2-7, is DVKVTQSSRYLVKRTGEKVFLECVQDMDHENMFWYRQDPGLGLRLIYFSYDVKMKEKGDIPEGYSVSREKKERFSLILESASTNQTSMYLCASRTSGGDEQYFGPGTRLTVT.

The chain uses TRBV5-1 and TRBJ2-6, with TRBD1 matching 7 bases. The CDR3 spans 18 residues. The V and J ends lost 2 bases and 2 bases, in that order; junction bases with no gene match: 10. Germline-derived CDR1 and CDR2 are SGHRS and YFSETQ. CDR3 in amino acids: CASSFSTGTVAGANVLTF. The CDR3 coding sequence is TGCGCCAGCAGCTTCTCGACAGGGACCGTAGCTGGGGCCAACGTCCTGACTTTC.

The chain couples TRBV5-4 to TRBJ1-1; 9 nucleotides match TRBD1. The germline CDR1 and CDR2 sequences are SGHNT and YYREEE (reference sequence). Unmatched junction bases numbered 10, after V lost 4 bases and J lost 6 bases. CDR3 length: 15 residues. Written as DNA, the CDR3 is TGTGCCAGCAGCGTACAGGGGGCTTCAGGCGCTGAAGCTTTCTTT. It yields the protein CASSVQGASGAEAFF.

DNA of the CDR3: TGTGCCAGCAGTGCCCCAAGACAGGGACGATATGGCTACACCTTC. It is translated as CASSAPRQGRYGYTF. The chain joins TRBV2 to TRBJ1-2; 7 bases are a match to TRBD1. CDR3 length: 15 residues. CDR1 is SNHLY, CDR2 FYNNEI, per germline. V lost 4 bases and J lost 5; bases outside the gene matches: 10. Complete variable domain (other parts from reference TRBV2 and TRBJ1-2): EPEVTQTPSHQVTQMGQEVILRCVPISNHLYFYWYRQILGQKVEFLVSFYNNEISEKSEIFDDQFSVERPDGSNFTLKIRSTKLEDSAMYFCASSAPRQGRYGYTFGSGTRLTVV.

The chain joins TRBV6-5 to TRBJ2-1, with D maybe TRBD1 (5 bases). Germline V gives CDR1 MNHEY, CDR2 SVGAGI. V lost 6 bases, J lost 10 bases, and 10 bases lay in between. This CDR3 is 11 amino acids long. The CDR3 spells CASRSGQEQFF. CDR3 in DNA: TGTGCCAGCAGATCAGGGCAGGAGCAGTTCTTC.